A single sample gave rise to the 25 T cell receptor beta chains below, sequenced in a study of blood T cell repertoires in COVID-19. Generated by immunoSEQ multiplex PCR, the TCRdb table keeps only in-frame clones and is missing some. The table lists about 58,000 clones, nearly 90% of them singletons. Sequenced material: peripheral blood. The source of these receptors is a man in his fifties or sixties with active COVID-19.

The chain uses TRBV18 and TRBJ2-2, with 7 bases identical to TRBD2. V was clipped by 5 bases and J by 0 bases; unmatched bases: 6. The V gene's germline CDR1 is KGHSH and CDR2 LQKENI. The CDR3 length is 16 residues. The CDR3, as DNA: TGTGCCAGCTCAGTCGCTAGCGGTTCGAACACCGGGGAGCTGTTTTTT. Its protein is CASSVASGSNTGELFF.

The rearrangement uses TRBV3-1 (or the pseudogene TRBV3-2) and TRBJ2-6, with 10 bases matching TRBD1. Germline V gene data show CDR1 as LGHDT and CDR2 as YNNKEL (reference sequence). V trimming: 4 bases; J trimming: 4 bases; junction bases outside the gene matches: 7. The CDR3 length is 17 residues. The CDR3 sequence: CASSRRQGAGGANVLTF. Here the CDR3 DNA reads TGTGCCAGCAGCCGGAGACAGGGGGCAGGAGGGGCCAACGTCCTGACTTTC.

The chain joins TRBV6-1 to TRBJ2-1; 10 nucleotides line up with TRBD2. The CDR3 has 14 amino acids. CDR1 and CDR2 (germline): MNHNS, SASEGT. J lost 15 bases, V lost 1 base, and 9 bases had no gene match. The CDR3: CASSEVKREGARFF. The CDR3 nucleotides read TGTGCCAGCAGTGAAGTGAAGCGGGAGGGCGCGAGGTTCTTC.

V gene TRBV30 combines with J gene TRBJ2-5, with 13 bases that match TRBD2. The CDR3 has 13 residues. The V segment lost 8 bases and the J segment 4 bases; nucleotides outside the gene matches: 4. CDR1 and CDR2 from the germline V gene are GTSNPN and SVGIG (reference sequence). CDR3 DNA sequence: TGTGCCGCCAGACTAGCGGGGGGAGAGACCCAGTACTTC. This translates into CAARLAGGETQYF.

The DNA of the CDR3 is TGTGCCATCAGTGACCCGACAGGCCAGGCGACCTTCGAGCAGTACTTC. It is translated as CAISDPTGQATFEQYF. The chain combines TRBV10-3 with TRBJ2-7; TRBD1 is a possible D gene (6 bases). The CDR3 is 16 amino acids. Germline lookup yields CDR1 ENHRY and CDR2 SYGVKD. Trimming took 3 bases from V and 6 from J, leaving 21 bases between them.

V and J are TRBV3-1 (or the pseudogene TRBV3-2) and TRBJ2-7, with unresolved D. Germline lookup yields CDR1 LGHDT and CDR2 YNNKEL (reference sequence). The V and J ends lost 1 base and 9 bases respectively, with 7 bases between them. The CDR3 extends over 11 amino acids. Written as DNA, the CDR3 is TGTGCCAGCAGCCAAGGACAAGCGCAGTACTTC. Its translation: CASSQGQAQYF.

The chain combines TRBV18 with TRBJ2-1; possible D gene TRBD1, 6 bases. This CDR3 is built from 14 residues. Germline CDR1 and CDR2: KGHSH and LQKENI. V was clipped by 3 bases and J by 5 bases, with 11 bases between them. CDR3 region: CASSPLGQHNEQFF. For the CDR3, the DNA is TGTGCCAGCTCACCCCTCGGACAGCACAATGAGCAGTTCTTC.

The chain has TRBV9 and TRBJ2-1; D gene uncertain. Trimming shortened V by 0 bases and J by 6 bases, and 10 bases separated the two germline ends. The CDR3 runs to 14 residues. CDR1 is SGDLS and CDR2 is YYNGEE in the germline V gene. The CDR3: CASSVGPQVNEQFF. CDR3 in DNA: TGTGCCAGCAGCGTAGGTCCTCAGGTCAATGAGCAGTTCTTC.

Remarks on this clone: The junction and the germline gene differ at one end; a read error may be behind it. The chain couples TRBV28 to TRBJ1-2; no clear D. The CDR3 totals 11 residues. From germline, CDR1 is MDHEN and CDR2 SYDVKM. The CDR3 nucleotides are TGTGCCAGCAGTCAATACCCAGATGAAAACTTC. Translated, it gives CASSQYPDENF.

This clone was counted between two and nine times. CDR3 loop: CAWRTGPKSPLHF. The DNA of the CDR3 is TGTGCCTGGAGAACAGGTCCGAAGTCACCCCTCCACTTT. The chain joins TRBV30 to TRBJ1-6; D is possibly TRBD1 (5 bases). V was shortened by 3 bases and J by 10 bases, with 13 bases between the two germline ends. The length of the CDR3 is 13 residues. Germline V gives CDR1 GTSNPN, CDR2 SVGIG (reference sequence).

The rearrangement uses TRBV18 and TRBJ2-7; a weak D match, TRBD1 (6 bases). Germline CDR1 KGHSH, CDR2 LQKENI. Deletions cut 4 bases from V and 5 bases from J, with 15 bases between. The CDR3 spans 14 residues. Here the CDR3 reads CASSLRDTAHEQYF. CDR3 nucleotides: TGTGCCAGCTCACTCCGGGACACTGCGCACGAGCAGTACTTC.

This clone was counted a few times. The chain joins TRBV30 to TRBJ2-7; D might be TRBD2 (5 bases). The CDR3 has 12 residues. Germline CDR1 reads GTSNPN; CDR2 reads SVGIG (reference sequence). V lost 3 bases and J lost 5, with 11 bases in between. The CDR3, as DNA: TGTGCCTGGAGCGAGCCTAGCAACGAGCAGTACTTC. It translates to CAWSEPSNEQYF.

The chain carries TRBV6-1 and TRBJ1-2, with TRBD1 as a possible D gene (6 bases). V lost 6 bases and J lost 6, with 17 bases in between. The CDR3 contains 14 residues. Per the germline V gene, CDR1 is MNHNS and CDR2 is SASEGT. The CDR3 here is CASSHGQIWDGYTF. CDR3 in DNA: TGTGCCAGCAGCCACGGACAGATATGGGATGGCTACACCTTC.

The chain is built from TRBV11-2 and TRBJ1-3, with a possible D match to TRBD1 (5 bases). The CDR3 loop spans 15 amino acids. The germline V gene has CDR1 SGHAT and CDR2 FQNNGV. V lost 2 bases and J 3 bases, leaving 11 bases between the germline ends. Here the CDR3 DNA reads TGTGCCAGCAGCTTACAGGGAAAGGTTGGAAACACCATATATTTT. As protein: CASSLQGKVGNTIYF.

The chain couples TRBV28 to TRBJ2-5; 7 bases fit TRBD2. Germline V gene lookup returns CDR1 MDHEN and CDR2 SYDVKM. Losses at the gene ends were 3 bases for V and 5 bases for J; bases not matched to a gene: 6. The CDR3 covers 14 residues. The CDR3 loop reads CASSLGGSGETQYF. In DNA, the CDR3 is TGTGCCAGCAGTTTGGGCGGGAGTGGGGAGACCCAGTACTTC. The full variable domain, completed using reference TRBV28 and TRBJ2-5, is DVKVTQSSRYLVKRTGEKVFLECVQDMDHENMFWYRQDPGLGLRLIYFSYDVKMKEKGDIPEGYSVSREKKERFSLILESASTNQTSMYLCASSLGGSGETQYFGPGTRLLVL.

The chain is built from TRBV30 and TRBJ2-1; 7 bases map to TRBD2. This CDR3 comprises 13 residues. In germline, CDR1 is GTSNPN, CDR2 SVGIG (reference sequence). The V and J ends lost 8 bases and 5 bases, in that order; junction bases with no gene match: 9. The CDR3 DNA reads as TGTGCCCGGACTAGAAAACTCGACAATGAGCAGTTCTTC. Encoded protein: CARTRKLDNEQFF.

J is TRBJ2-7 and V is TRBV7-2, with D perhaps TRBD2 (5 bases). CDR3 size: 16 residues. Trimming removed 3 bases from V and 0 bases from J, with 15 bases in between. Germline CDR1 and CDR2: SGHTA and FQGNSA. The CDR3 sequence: CASSFNPAASSYEQYF. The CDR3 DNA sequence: TGTGCCAGCAGCTTTAACCCAGCGGCGTCCTCCTACGAGCAGTACTTC.

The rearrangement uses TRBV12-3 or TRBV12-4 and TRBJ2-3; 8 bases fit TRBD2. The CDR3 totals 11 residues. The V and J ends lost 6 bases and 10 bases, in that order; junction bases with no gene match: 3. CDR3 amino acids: CASRGAGAQYF. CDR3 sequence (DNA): TGTGCCAGCAGGGGAGCGGGGGCGCAGTATTTT.

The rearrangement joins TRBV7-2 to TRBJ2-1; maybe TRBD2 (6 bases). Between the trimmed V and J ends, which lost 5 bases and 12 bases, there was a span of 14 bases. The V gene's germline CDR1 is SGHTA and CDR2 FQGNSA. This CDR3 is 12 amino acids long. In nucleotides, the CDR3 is TGTGCCAGCAGCGGAGGGTCAGATTGGCAGTTCTTC. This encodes CASSGGSDWQFF.

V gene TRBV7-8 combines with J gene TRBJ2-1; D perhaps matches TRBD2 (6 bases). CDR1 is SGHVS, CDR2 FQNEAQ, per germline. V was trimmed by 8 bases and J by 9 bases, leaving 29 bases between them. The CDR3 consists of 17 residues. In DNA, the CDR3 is TGTGCCAGCTACCCAACCACAATAGTAGCGGCCCAAGGTGAGCAGTTCTTC. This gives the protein CASYPTTIVAAQGEQFF.

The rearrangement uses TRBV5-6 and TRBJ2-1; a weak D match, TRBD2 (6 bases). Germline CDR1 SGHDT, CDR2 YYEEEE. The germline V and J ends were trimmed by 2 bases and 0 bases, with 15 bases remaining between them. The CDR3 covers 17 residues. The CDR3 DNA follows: TGTGCCAGCAGCTTTCCGGGACTTCCGAGCTCCTACAATGAGCAGTTCTTC. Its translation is CASSFPGLPSSYNEQFF.

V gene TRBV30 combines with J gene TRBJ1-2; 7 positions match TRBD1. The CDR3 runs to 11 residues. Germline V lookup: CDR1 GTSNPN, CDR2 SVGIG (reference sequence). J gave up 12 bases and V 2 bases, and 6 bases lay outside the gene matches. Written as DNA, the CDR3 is TGTGCCTGGAGTTCCGGGACAGCACACACCTTC. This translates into CAWSSGTAHTF.

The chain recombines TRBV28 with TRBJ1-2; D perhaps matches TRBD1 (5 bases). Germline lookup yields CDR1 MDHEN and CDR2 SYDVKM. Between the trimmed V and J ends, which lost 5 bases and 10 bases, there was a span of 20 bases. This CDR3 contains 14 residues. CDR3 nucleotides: TGTGCCAGCAGTCAAGGGGCAGGGAATGGGGACTACACCTTC. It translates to CASSQGAGNGDYTF.

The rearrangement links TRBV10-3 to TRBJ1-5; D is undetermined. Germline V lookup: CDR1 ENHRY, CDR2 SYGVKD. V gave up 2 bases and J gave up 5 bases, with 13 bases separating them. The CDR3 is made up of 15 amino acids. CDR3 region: CAISERTRGYQPQHF. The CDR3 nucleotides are TGTGCCATCAGTGAGAGGACGCGGGGATATCAGCCCCAGCATTTT.

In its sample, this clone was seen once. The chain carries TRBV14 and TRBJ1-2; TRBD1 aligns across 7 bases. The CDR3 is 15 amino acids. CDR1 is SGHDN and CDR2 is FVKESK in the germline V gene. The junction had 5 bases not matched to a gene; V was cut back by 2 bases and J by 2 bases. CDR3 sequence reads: CASSQLGTENYGYTF. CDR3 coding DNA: TGTGCCAGCAGCCAACTCGGGACAGAAAACTATGGCTACACCTTC.